This note documents a single T cell receptor (beta chain) sequence. The sample comes from a study of T cells expressing NK-cell markers. Study information: Just one sequenced donor of eight was HCMV-seronegative, while seven were seropositive.

Generation of TCR beta cDNA was performed by 5'RACE template switching incorporating UMIs. No DNA is given; TCRdb re-called the 5' RACE reads and lists each CDR3 protein once. The sample's table shows 440,000 or so distinct CDR3 sequences. CDR1 is PRHDT and CDR2 is FYEKMQ in the germline V gene (reference sequence). The CDR3 loop spans 13 amino acids. This clonotype originated in a woman between 18 and 70 years old in good health. The specimen was blood T cells: a sorted CD56 or NKG2C T cell subset, CD4+ or CD8+ T cells, or bulk PBMC T cells (not recorded which). V usage is TRBV13 and J usage is TRBJ1-1; TCRdb indicates TRBD1, and absent DNA this call remains unverified. The CDR3 spells CASSLAPGTEAFF.